The clone carrying this T cell receptor beta chain appeared once. Its antigen remains unknown. The method was immunoSEQ multiplex PCR; TCRdb's version includes in-frame clones alone and lacks a portion of them. Among roughly 13,000 clones, 82% were seen once, and the ten largest hold less than 35%. This sample is part of a study of somatic mutations in cytotoxic T cells in rheumatoid arthritis. General study results and limits: Patients with rheumatoid arthritis, but not healthy controls, had CD8+ clonality that increased with age.

Sequencing was done on a sample of CD8+ T cells sorted from blood. The clonotype originates from an adult with rheumatoid arthritis.

CDR3 coding DNA: TGTGCCAGCAGCACACAGGGGGCGGAAGAGACCCAGTACTTC. Protein sequence: CASSTQGAEETQYF. The chain links TRBV9 to TRBJ2-5, with TRBD1 identical over 9 bases. The V segment lost 4 bases and the J segment 3 bases; nucleotides outside the gene matches: 4. CDR3 length equals 14 residues. Germline CDR1 is SGDLS and CDR2 is YYNGEE. The full variable domain, completed using reference TRBV9 and TRBJ2-5, is DSGVTQTPKHLITATGQRVTLRCSPRSGDLSVYWYQQSLDQGLQFLIQYYNGEERAKGNILERFSAQQFPDLHSELNLSSLELGDSALYFCASSTQGAEETQYFGPGTRLLVL.